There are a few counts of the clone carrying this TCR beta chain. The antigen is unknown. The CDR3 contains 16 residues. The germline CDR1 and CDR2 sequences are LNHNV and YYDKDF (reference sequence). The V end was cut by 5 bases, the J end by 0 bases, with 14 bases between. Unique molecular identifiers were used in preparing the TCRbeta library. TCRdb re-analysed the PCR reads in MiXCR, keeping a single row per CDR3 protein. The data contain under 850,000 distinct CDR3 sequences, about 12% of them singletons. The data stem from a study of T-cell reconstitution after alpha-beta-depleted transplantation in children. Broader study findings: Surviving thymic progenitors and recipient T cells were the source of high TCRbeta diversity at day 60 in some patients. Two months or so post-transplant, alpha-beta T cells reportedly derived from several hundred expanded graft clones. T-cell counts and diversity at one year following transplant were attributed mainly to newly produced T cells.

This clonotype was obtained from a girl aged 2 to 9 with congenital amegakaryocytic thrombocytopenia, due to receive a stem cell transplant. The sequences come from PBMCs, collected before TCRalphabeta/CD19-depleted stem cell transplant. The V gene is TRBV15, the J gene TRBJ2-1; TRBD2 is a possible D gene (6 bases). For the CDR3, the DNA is TGTGCCACCAGCGCGGAGGGGTCGAGCTCCTACAATGAGCAGTTCTTC. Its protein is CATSAEGSSSYNEQFF.